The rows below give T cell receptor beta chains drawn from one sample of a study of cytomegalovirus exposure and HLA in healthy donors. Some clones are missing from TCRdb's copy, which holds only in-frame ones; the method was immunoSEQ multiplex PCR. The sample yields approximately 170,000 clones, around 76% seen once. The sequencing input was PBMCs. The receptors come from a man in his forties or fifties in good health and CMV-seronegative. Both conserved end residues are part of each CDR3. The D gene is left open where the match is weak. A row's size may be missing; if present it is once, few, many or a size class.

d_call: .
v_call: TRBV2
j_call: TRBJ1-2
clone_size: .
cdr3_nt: TGTGCCAGCAGTGAAGGTCGGTGGGGCTACACCTTC
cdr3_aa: CASSEGRWGYTF

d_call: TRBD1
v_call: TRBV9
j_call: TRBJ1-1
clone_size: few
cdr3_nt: TGTGCCAGCAGCGCCCGGGACAGGGGTAACACTGAAGCTTTCTTT
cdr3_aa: CASSARDRGNTEAFF

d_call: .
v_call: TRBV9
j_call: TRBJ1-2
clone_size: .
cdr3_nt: TGTGCCAGCAGCCCCTCGACGTTGGGCCCCTATGGCTACACCTTC
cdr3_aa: CASSPSTLGPYGYTF

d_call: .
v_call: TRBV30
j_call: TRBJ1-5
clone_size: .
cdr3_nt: TGTGCCTGGAGCAGGGGAAATAGCAATCAGCCCCAGCATTTT
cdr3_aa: CAWSRGNSNQPQHF

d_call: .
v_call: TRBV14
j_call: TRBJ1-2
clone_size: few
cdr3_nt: TGTGCCAGCAGGAAGTCAGGGGTCGCTGGCTACACCTTC
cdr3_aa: CASRKSGVAGYTF

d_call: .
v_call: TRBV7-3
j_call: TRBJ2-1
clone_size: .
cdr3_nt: TGTGCCGTTGGAGACGGGGGCAATGAGCAGTTCTTC
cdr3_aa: CAVGDGGNEQFF

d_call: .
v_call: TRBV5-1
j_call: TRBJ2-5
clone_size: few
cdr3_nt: TGCGCCAGCAGCTCGGGAGACTTCCAAGAGACCCAGTACTTC
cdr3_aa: CASSSGDFQETQYF

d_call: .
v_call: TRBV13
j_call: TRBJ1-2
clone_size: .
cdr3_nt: TGTGCCAGCAGCTCAATACAGGGAGACTATGGCTACACCTTC
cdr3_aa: CASSSIQGDYGYTF

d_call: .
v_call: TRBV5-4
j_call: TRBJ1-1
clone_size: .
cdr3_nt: TGTGCCAGCAGCTTGGGGGGCAGTCAGGCGAACACTGAAGCTTTCTTT
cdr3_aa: CASSLGGSQANTEAFF

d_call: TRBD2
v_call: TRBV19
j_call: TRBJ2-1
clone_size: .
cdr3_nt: TGTGCCAGTAGCGAGGGGCTAGCGGGCTACAATGAGCAGTTCTTC
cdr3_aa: CASSEGLAGYNEQFF

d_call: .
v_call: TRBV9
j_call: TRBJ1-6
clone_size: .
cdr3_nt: TGTGCCAGCAGCGTAAGCAAGACAGCCGTTAATTCACCCCTCCACTTT
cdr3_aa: CASSVSKTAVNSPLHF

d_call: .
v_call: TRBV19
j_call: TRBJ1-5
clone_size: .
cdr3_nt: TGTGCCAGTAGTATAGATAGGCAGGATCAGCCCCAGCATTTT
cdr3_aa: CASSIDRQDQPQHF

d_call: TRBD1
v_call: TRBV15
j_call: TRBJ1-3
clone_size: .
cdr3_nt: TGTGCCACCAGCAGAGCGGACAGGTCAGCTACTGGAAACACCATATATTTT
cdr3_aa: CATSRADRSATGNTIYF

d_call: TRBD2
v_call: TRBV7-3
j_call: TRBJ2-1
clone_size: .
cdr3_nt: TGTGCCAGCAGGGGACTAGCGGGAGGCGAGCAGTTCTTC
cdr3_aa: CASRGLAGGEQFF

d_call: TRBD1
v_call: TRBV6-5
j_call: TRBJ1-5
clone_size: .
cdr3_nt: TGTGCCAGCAGTGGGCAGGGGGACAGCAATCAGCCCCAGCATTTT
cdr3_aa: CASSGQGDSNQPQHF

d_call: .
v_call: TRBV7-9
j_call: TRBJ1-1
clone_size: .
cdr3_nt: TGTGCCAGCAGTCGGGGGGCTGAAGCTTTCTTT
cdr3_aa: CASSRGAEAFF

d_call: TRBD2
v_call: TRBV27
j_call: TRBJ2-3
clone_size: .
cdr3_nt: TGTGCCAGCAGTTTTCCTCAAGGGGTAGCGGGAGTGGATACGCAGTATTTT
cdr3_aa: CASSFPQGVAGVDTQYF

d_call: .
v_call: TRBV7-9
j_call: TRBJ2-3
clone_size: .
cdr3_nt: TGTGCCAGCAGCTTATATGAACGGGGAGATACGCAGTATTTT
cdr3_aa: CASSLYERGDTQYF

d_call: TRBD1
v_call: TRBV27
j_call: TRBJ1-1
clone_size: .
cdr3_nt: TGTGCCAGCAGTTCCCGGACAGGGGGCGGCACTGAAGCTTTCTTT
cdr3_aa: CASSSRTGGGTEAFF

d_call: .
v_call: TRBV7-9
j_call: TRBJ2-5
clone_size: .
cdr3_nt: TGTGCCAGCAGCTCCAGGGGGGCCCAAGAGACCCAGTACTTC
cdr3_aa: CASSSRGAQETQYF

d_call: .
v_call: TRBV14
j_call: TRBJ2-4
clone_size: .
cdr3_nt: TGTGCCAGCAGCCAGGGGACGGGAGCGAGGGGAGGTTACATTCAGTACTTC
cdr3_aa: CASSQGTGARGGYIQYF

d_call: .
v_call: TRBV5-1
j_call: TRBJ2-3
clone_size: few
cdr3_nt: TGCGCCAGCAGCCCGGCGGAAGTATACACAGATACGCAGTATTTT
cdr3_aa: CASSPAEVYTDTQYF

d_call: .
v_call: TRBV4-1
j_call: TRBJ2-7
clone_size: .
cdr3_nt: TGCGCCAGCAGCGCGCGTGAGGGCTACGAGCAGTACTTC
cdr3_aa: CASSAREGYEQYF

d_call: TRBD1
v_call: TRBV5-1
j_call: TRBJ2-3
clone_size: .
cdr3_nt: TGCGCCAGCAGCCTGCTCCCGACAGGGGAATACGGAGATACGCAGTATTTT
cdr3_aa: CASSLLPTGEYGDTQYF

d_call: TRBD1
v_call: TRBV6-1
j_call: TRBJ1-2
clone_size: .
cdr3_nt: TGTGCCAGCAGCTCGACAGGGTTTGGCTACACCTTC
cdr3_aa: CASSSTGFGYTF

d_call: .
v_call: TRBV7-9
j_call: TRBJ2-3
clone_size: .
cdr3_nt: TGTGCCAGCAGCTTAGCCGGGAGTTATACGCAGTATTTT
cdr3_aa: CASSLAGSYTQYF

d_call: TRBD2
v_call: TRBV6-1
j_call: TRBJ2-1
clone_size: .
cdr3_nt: TGTGCCAGCAGTGAAGCAGCCACTAGCGGGAACTTTTACTACCGCAATGAGCAGTTCTTC
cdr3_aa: CASSEAATSGNFYYRNEQFF

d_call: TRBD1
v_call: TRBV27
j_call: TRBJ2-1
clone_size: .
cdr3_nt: TGTGCCAGCAGTCCCTGGGGGGACAGGGAGCAGTTCTTC
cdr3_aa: CASSPWGDREQFF

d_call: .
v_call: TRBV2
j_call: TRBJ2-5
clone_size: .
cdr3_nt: TGTGCCAGCAGTGTGCAGGACATGGAGACCCAGTACTTC
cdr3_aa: CASSVQDMETQYF

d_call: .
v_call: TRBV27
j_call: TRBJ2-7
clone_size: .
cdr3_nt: TGTGCCAGCAGTTTAGGCGGCTCGTTGTACGAGCAGTACTTC
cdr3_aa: CASSLGGSLYEQYF

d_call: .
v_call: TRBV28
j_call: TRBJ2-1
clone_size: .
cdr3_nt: TGTGCCAGCAGCTCTAGCAAGGGCTCTAGCTCCTACAATGAGCAGTTCTTC
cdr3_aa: CASSSSKGSSSYNEQFF

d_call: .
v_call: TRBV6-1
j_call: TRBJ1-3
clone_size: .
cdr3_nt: TGTGCCAGCAGTGAGGGCCAGGGAAGCCCTACCAACACCATATATTTT
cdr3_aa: CASSEGQGSPTNTIYF

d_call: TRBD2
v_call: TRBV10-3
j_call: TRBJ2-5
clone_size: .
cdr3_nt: TGTGCCATCAGTACTAGCGAGAGAGAGACCCAGTACTTC
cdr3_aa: CAISTSERETQYF

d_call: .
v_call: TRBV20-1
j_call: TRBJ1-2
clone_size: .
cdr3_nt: TGCAGTGCCGGGGGGGTTTATGGCTACACCTTC
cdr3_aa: CSAGGVYGYTF

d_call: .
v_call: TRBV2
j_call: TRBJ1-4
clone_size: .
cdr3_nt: TGTGCCAGCAGTGAAGGGGGAGGGCAGAAACTGTTTTTT
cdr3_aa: CASSEGGGQKLFF

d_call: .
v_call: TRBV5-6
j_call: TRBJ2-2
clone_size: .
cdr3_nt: TGTGCCAGCAGCTCTACCTGGTCCGGGGAGCTGTTTTTT
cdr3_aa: CASSSTWSGELFF

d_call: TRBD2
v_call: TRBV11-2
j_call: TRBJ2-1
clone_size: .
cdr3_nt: TGTGCCAGCAGCTTAGTAGGGCTAGCGGGGGAATACAATGAGCAGTTCTTC
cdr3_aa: CASSLVGLAGEYNEQFF

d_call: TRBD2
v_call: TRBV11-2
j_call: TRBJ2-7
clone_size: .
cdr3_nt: TGTGCCAGCAGCTTAGTAGCGGGAGTCTCCTACGAGCAGTACTTC
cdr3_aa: CASSLVAGVSYEQYF

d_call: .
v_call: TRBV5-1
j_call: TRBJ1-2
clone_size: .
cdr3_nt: TGCGCCAGCAGCCCCGAGGCGGGGCGAGCGAACTATGGCTACACCTTC
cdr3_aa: CASSPEAGRANYGYTF

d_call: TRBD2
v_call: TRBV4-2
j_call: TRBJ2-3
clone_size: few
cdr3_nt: TGTGCCAGCAGCCCGGTAGCGGGGCGGCGCACAGATACGCAGTATTTT
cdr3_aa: CASSPVAGRRTDTQYF